These T cell receptor beta chains were read from a single sample in a study of cytomegalovirus exposure and HLA in healthy donors. The assay was immunoSEQ multiplex PCR, and TCRdb's table has in-frame clones only and misses some. The table records some 150,000 clones, around 65% of them present only once. The specimen was PBMCs. These receptors all stem from a woman aged 30 to 39 in good health and CMV-seropositive. Each CDR3 is given with its conserved first and last residue. The D gene is left open where the match is weak. Where a row states a size, it is once, few, many or the class of an expanded clone; other rows omit it.

>TRBJ1-5|.|TRBD1|TRBV11-2
CASSHTGASKGPQHF
TGTGCCAGCAGCCATACAGGGGCCTCAAAGGGGCCCCAGCATTTT
>TRBJ2-5|.|.|TRBV6-6
CASSPRETQYF
TGTGCCAGCAGTCCTAGGGAGACCCAGTACTTC
>TRBJ1-1|once|TRBD1|TRBV7-9
CASSSGQGDTEAFF
TGTGCCAGCAGCTCGGGACAGGGCGACACTGAAGCTTTCTTT
>TRBJ2-3|.|TRBD2|TRBV27
CASSLASGDYTDTQYF
TGTGCCAGCAGTTTGGCTAGCGGGGACTACACAGATACGCAGTATTTT
>TRBJ1-2|.|TRBD1|TRBV6-1
CASSEFPTGGGYTF
TGTGCCAGCAGTGAGTTCCCGACAGGGGGTGGCTACACCTTC
>TRBJ1-5|.|.|TRBV28
CASSLQRRSNQPQHF
TGTGCCAGCAGTTTACAGCGGCGGTCCAATCAGCCCCAGCATTTT
>TRBJ1-1|once|TRBD1|TRBV9
CASSVDRGPDTEAFF
TGTGCCAGCAGCGTAGACAGGGGGCCGGACACTGAAGCTTTCTTT
>TRBJ1-5|.|TRBD1|TRBV28
CASSLLGTGSNQPQHF
TGTGCCAGCAGTTTATTGGGGACAGGCAGCAATCAGCCCCAGCATTTT
>TRBJ1-4|few|TRBD1|TRBV10-3
CAISVGGNEKLFF
TGTGCCATCAGTGTAGGGGGCAATGAAAAACTGTTTTTT
>TRBJ2-7|.|.|TRBV2
CASGGTADGGEQYF
TGTGCCAGCGGCGGGACAGCCGACGGGGGCGAGCAGTACTTC
>TRBJ2-1|.|TRBD2|TRBV15
CATSPPTGLAGEQQFF
TGTGCCACCAGCCCCCCGACGGGACTAGCGGGGGAGCAGCAGTTCTTC
>TRBJ2-7|.|TRBD1|TRBV23-1
CASSQPGQGTYEQYF
TGCGCCAGCAGTCAACCGGGACAGGGGACGTACGAGCAGTACTTC
>TRBJ1-6|.|.|TRBV2
CASSATGQVSSPLHF
TGTGCCAGCAGTGCAACAGGGCAAGTGAGTTCACCCCTCCACTTT
>TRBJ2-1|.|.|TRBV27
CASSLDSSSYNEQFF
TGTGCCAGCAGTTTAGATAGCTCCTCCTACAATGAGCAGTTCTTC
>TRBJ1-3|few|.|TRBV4-2
CASSPRGGGRDTIYF
TGTGCCAGCAGCCCCCGGGGAGGGGGTCGGGACACCATATATTTT
>TRBJ2-3|.|.|TRBV5-4
CASSLAEYTDTQYF
TGTGCCAGCAGCTTGGCCGAGTACACAGATACGCAGTATTTT
>TRBJ1-4|few|.|TRBV6-5
CASSRDRNKKLFF
TGTGCCAGCAGCAGAGACAGGAATAAAAAACTGTTTTTT
>TRBJ2-7|.|.|TRBV10-1
CASRGVAPGEPYEQYF
TGCGCCAGCAGGGGCGTAGCCCCGGGAGAACCCTACGAGCAGTACTTC
>TRBJ2-7|.|.|TRBV28
CASNSAGNYEQYF
TGTGCCAGCAACTCGGCAGGGAATTACGAGCAGTACTTC
>TRBJ2-7|.|.|TRBV6-5
CASRKGGSTQYEQYF
TGTGCCAGCAGAAAGGGGGGGTCAACACAGTACGAGCAGTACTTC
>TRBJ2-2|.|.|TRBV5-4
CASSPPNRANTGELFF
TGTGCCAGCAGCCCACCAAACCGAGCGAACACCGGGGAGCTGTTTTTT
>TRBJ1-4|many|TRBD1|TRBV4-1
CASSQEPGTAPMKKLFF
TGCGCCAGCAGCCAAGAGCCAGGGACAGCCCCAATGAAAAAACTGTTTTTT
>TRBJ1-3|few|.|TRBV6-6
CASSYSTGGNTIYF
TGTGCCAGCAGTTACTCGACAGGCGGAAACACCATATATTTT
>TRBJ2-2|many|.|TRBV6-4
CASSDGTNTGELFF
TGTGCCAGCAGTGACGGGACTAACACCGGGGAGCTGTTTTTT
>TRBJ2-5|.|.|TRBV14
CASSQVGVLVQSETQYF
TGTGCCAGCAGCCAAGTCGGGGTCTTAGTCCAATCCGAGACCCAGTACTTC